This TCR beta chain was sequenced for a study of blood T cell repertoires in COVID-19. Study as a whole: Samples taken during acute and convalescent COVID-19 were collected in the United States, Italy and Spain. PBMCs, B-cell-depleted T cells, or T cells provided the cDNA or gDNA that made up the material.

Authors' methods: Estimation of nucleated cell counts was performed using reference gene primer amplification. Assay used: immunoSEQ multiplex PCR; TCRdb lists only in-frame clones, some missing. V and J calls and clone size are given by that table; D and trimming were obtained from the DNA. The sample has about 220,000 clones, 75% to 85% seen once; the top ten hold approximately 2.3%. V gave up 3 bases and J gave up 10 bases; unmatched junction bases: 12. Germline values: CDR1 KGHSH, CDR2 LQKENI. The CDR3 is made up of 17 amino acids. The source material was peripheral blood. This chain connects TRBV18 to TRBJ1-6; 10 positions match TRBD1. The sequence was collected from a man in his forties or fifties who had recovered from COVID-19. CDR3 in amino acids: CASSPYIGTGVSSPLHF. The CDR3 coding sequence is TGTGCCAGCTCACCTTACATCGGGACAGGGGTTAGCTCACCCCTCCACTTT.